The 3 T cell receptor beta chains listed next were all sequenced from one sample in a study of blood T cell repertoires in COVID-19. Produced via immunoSEQ multiplex PCR; TCRdb's table is partial and in-frame only. The data contain about 150,000 clones, around 84% of them seen just once; the ten biggest clones take up 8.9%. Sequencing was performed on peripheral blood. These receptors all stem from a man aged 25 to 45 with COVID-19, enrolled during active disease.

This chain joins TRBV14 and TRBJ2-2; tentative D call: TRBD1 (5 bases). The CDR3 totals 14 residues. Looked up from germline, CDR1 is SGHDN and CDR2 is FVKESK. The V end lost 4 bases, the J end lost 6 bases, and 12 bases lay between the germline ends. In DNA, the CDR3 is TGTGCCAGCAGCCCCCGCCAGGGCTCCGGGGAGCTGTTTTTT. It translates to CASSPRQGSGELFF. The entire variable domain, with the rest obtained from reference TRBV14 and TRBJ2-2, is as follows: EAGVTQFPSHSVIEKGQTVTLRCDPISGHDNLYWYRRVMGKEIKFLLHFVKESKQDESGMPNNRFLAERTGGTYSTLKVQPAELEDSGVYFCASSPRQGSGELFFGEGSRLTVL.

The chain carries TRBV27 and TRBJ2-1; the match to TRBD2 covers 8 bases. This CDR3 spans 15 amino acids. V was clipped by 2 bases and J by 7 bases; unmatched bases: 7. The germline CDR1 and CDR2 sequences are MNHEY and SMNVEV (reference sequence). The CDR3 nucleotides are TGTGCCAGCAGTTTAATTAGCGGGGCGGGGAATGAGCAGTTCTTC. Protein product: CASSLISGAGNEQFF.

The V and J genes are TRBV7-9 and TRBJ1-6; 7 bases map to TRBD1. V trimming: 3 bases; J trimming: 8 bases; junction bases outside the gene matches: 7. CDR3 length equals 15 residues. Germline V gives CDR1 SEHNR, CDR2 FQNEAQ (reference sequence). In DNA form, the CDR3 reads TGTGCCAGCAGCTTTACCGGGACAGTATATTCACCCCTCCACTTT. Translation: CASSFTGTVYSPLHF.